Below, 5 T cell receptor beta chains from the same sample are listed, as sequenced in a study of T cell repertoires in cytomegalovirus infection. Via MiXCR, TCRdb re-called the reads, giving one row per CDR3 protein. The table lists a few hundred thousand distinct CDR3 sequences, 12% to 15% of them singletons, with around 9.5% in the top ten. Input material: PBMCs. The receptor source for this set is a human donor in good health (CMV status not recorded). Some clones in this sample may be carry-over from other donors' samples.

CDR3 sequence reads: CASSQISGGDGEQFF. The CDR3 nucleotides read TGTGCCAGCAGTCAAATTAGCGGGGGAGACGGTGAGCAGTTCTTC. This chain uses TRBV12-3 or TRBV12-4 with TRBJ2-1; 9 bases match TRBD2. This CDR3 contains 15 residues. Trimming at V came to 5 bases and at J to 9 bases, leaving 11 bases not matched to a gene.

Many counts were recorded for this clonotype. This rearrangement joins TRBV7-2 to TRBJ2-7; a possible D gene is TRBD2 (6 bases). Germline V gives CDR1 SGHTA, CDR2 FQGNSA. Between the trimmed V and J ends, which lost 5 bases and 2 bases, there was a span of 16 bases. This CDR3 has 15 amino acids. In DNA, the CDR3 is TGTGCCAGCAGCCCGTCGCGGGACTCAACCTACGAGCAGTACTTC. It encodes CASSPSRDSTYEQYF.

The table lists this clonotype with a few counts. J is TRBJ2-1 and V is TRBV2; 8 nucleotides align to TRBD2. CDR3 length: 15 amino acids. Germline loops: CDR1 SNHLY, CDR2 FYNNEI. V gave up 4 bases and J gave up 7 bases; unmatched junction bases: 9. The CDR3 nucleotides are TGTGCCAGCAGTGCGGTTGAACTAGCGGTGAATGAGCAGTTCTTC. Protein sequence: CASSAVELAVNEQFF.

This clonotype was recorded at least ten times. The chain uses TRBV6-1 and TRBJ1-5, with D possibly matching TRBD1 (5 bases). Germline values: CDR1 MNHNS, CDR2 SASEGT. Trimming left V 6 bases short and J 2 bases short, with 14 bases between. This CDR3 comprises 15 residues. CDR3 DNA sequence: TGTGCCAGCAGCCCTGGACACCACCGCAATCAGCCCCAGCATTTT. Protein product: CASSPGHHRNQPQHF.

In this sample, this clonotype turned up many times. V is TRBV6-1 and J is TRBJ2-1; 8 bases map to TRBD1. The junction had 6 bases not matched to a gene; V was cut back by 0 bases and J by 5 bases. The germline V gene has CDR1 MNHNS and CDR2 SASEGT. This CDR3 comprises 16 residues. CDR3 residues: CASSEAARGLNNEQFF. The CDR3 nucleotides read TGTGCCAGCAGTGAAGCGGCCAGGGGGCTAAACAATGAGCAGTTCTTC.